This paragraph covers one T cell receptor beta chain sequence. This clonotype was seen many times. Its antigen has not been determined. No much larger clonotype is one base removed from it; base qualities were not supplied. This sample was taken from a study of T-cell reconstitution after alpha-beta-depleted transplantation in children (dated by TCRdb to about 2016). About the investigation overall: Using TCR repertoire profiling, the study quantitatively followed how T-cell immune reconstitution unfolded in children after TCRalphabeta/CD19-depleted allogeneic hematopoietic cell transplantation. Overall results and qualifications from the work: The apparently early recovery of alphabetaT-cell counts about two months after transplant reportedly depended on only several hundred rapidly expanded clones that came from non-depleted graft cells. Over subsequent months, a decline in hyperexpanded clone frequencies was noted, and after one year, T-cell counts and TCRbeta diversity were mostly ascribed to newly produced T cells. In some patients, high TCRbeta diversity at day 60 was attributed to recipient T cells and intrathymic progenitors that had survived conditioning.

From its cysteine to its phenylalanine, the CDR3 spans 13 amino acids. Only CDR3 DNA remains: 39 bases, in frame from the first base. CDR1 and CDR2, per the germline V gene, are SQVTM and ANQGSEA. Ends trimmed: V by 4 bases, J by 8 bases; bases unmatched to a gene: 7. The sample's treatment or condition label, decoded: allogeneic hematopoietic cell transplantation with graft depleted of TCRalphabeta T cells and CD19 B cells. Transplant recipients were children who received TCRalphabeta/CD19-depleted allogeneic hematopoietic cell grafts. Receptors were amplified or captured by PCR. The instrument given in TCRdb is Illumina HiSeq 2500. TCR library preparation used molecular barcoding, with unique molecular identifiers applied to normalize quantification of the TCRbeta repertoire. Clones were called with MiXCR by TCRdb after fastp trimmed the public reads at Q25, and only in-frame beta chains were retained. Rows with a matching CDR3 protein are joined into one entry that keeps the most common DNA and genes. For this sample there are 150,000 to 250,000 distinct CDR3 sequences; just under 6.5% appear just once. The ten largest account for around 4.3% of the sample.

Sequences were derived from PBMCs, sampled before TCRalphabeta/CD19-depleted stem cell transplant. This TCR was sampled from a girl under three years old with combined immunodeficiency, due to receive a stem cell transplant. The chain links TRBV29-1 with TRBJ2-1; 8 bases in the middle match TRBD2. The CDR3 protein: CSVVSGGGDEQFF. In nucleotide form, the sequence is TGCAGCGTTGTGAGCGGGGGAGGGGATGAGCAGTTCTTC.